This is a list of T cell receptor beta chains from one sample in a study of metastatic and nonmetastatic thyroid tumors. TCRdb called clones again from the PCR reads with MiXCR. The data contain some 8,400 clones, 44% of them singletons. What was sequenced was tumor tissue. These receptors were obtained from a male donor with papillary thyroid cancer or a benign thyroid nodule (not recorded which). Some clones in this sample may be carry-over from other donors' samples. The CDR3 runs from the conserved cysteine through the conserved F or W. The order of the fields is D gene, CDR3 length, J gene, clone size, V gene, CDR3 DNA, CDR3 protein. The D gene is left open where the match is weak. Expanded clones are given a class, and other clones once, few, many or no size at all.

>-|13|TRBJ2-5|many|TRBV9
TGTGCCAGCAGCGGGCTTATGGGGGACCCCCCGTACTTC
CASSGLMGDPPYF
>TRBD1|15|TRBJ1-1|few|TRBV6-1
TGTGCCAGCAAGCGACAGGGGGGGCTGGGCACTGAAGCTTTCTTT
CASKRQGGLGTEAFF
>-|15|TRBJ1-2|-|TRBV28
TGTGCCAGTGTATCCCTAGGGCCTGAGGGCTATGGCTACACCTTC
CASVSLGPEGYGYTF
>-|13|TRBJ1-6|few|TRBV28
TGTGCCAGCAGATGGACAGCGAATTCACCCCTCCACTTT
CASRWTANSPLHF
>-|16|TRBJ2-6|once|TRBV11-2
TGTGCCAGCAGCTTACTCCGGGGCACTGGGGCCAACGTCCTGACTTTC
CASSLLRGTGANVLTF
>TRBD2|15|TRBJ2-1|-|TRBV11-1
TGTGCCAGCAGCTTAGATAGCGGGAGGAGGGGTGAGCAGTTCTTC
CASSLDSGRRGEQFF
>-|16|TRBJ2-6|medium-sized|TRBV5-8
TGTGCCAGCAGCTGGGGCCTCAACTCTGGGGCCAACGTCCTGACTTTC
CASSWGLNSGANVLTF
>TRBD2|16|TRBJ2-7|-|TRBV4-2
TGTGCCAGCAGCCAAGGGACTAGCGGGAGCGGGTACGAGCAGTACTTC
CASSQGTSGSGYEQYF
>-|16|TRBJ1-4|many|TRBV6-1
TGTGCCAGCAGCCTACAGCTACGTCGGGGCGGTGAAAAACTGTTTTTT
CASSLQLRRGGEKLFF
>TRBD2|14|TRBJ2-7|few|TRBV2
TGTGCCAGCAGACTTAGCGGGAATCTCTACGAGCAGTACTTC
CASRLSGNLYEQYF
>TRBD1|15|TRBJ2-7|-|TRBV11-3
TGTGCCAGCAGCTCCCGGACAGGGAACCTCTACGAGCAGTACTTC
CASSSRTGNLYEQYF
>-|14|TRBJ2-7|few|TRBV6-6
TGTGCCAGCAGTTACGACAACGGTTACTACGAGCAGTACTTC
CASSYDNGYYEQYF
>-|14|TRBJ1-6|-|TRBV6-5
TGTGCCAGCAGTTACCGGGCCTACAATTCACCCCTCCACTTT
CASSYRAYNSPLHF
>-|14|TRBJ2-2|few|TRBV6-1
TGTGCCAGCAGTCGAAGTCCCGGGACAGGGGAGCTGTTTTTT
CASSRSPGTGELFF
>-|13|TRBJ1-1|-|TRBV12-3/TRBV12-4
-
CASILGGSTEAFF
>-|13|TRBJ2-3|-|TRBV19
TGTGCCAGTAGTATAAGGGACCTCGGTACGCAGTATTTT
CASSIRDLGTQYF
>-|15|TRBJ2-7|-|TRBV10-3
TGTGCCATCAGTGAGACCAAGGGGTTACACTACGAGCAGTACTTC
CAISETKGLHYEQYF
>TRBD1|15|TRBJ2-7|medium-sized|TRBV6-1
TGTGCCAGCAGTGATTGGGACAGGGGCGACTACGAGCAGTACTTC
CASSDWDRGDYEQYF
>-|14|TRBJ2-3|few|TRBV11-2
TGTGCCAGCAGTCCCGGGGTAAACACAGATACGCAGTATTTT
CASSPGVNTDTQYF
>-|13|TRBJ1-1|few|TRBV6-2/TRBV6-3
TGTGCCAGCAGTTACTCCAGGCCATCATGGGCTTTCTTT
CASSYSRPSWAFF
>TRBD2|16|TRBJ2-7|few|TRBV10-3
TGTGCCATCAGTGGGGGACCAACTAGCGGGAGAAACGAGCAGTACTTC
CAISGGPTSGRNEQYF
>-|14|TRBJ2-7|-|TRBV20-1
TGCAGTGCTACTCAAGGGACGGGCCCCCGCGAGCAGTACTTC
CSATQGTGPREQYF
>-|13|TRBJ1-6|-|TRBV6-1
TGTGCGAGCAGTCTAGGGGATAATTCACCCCTCCCCTTT
CASSLGDNSPLPF
>-|17|TRBJ2-7|few|TRBV6-1
TGTGCCAGCAGTGAGGCGACTCCGGGACAACCAACCTACGAGCAGTACTTC
CASSEATPGQPTYEQYF
>-|17|TRBJ1-5|few|TRBV20-1
TGCAGTGCTAGAGATTCCGGGCCAGGGAGTGACAATCAGCCCCAGCATTTT
CSARDSGPGSDNQPQHF
>-|13|TRBJ2-7|few|TRBV2
TGTGCCAGCAGGTCTAGACCTCCCTACGAGCAGTACTTC
CASRSRPPYEQYF
>TRBD1|14|TRBJ1-4|-|TRBV12-3/TRBV12-4
TGTGCCAGCAGTCAACAGGGGTCTTCTGAAAAACTGTTTTTT
CASSQQGSSEKLFF
>-|12|TRBJ1-1|many|TRBV9
TGTGCCAGCGGGGGACTGAACACTGAAGCTTTCTTT
CASGGLNTEAFF
>TRBD2|14|TRBJ2-1|few|TRBV6-2/TRBV6-3
TGTGCCAGCAGTTACTCGACTAGCGGGAATGAGCAGTTCTTC
CASSYSTSGNEQFF
>-|11|TRBJ2-2|medium-sized|TRBV7-9
TGTGCCAGCAGCCAAACCGGGGAGCTGTTTTTT
CASSQTGELFF
>TRBD2|15|TRBJ2-7|few|TRBV6-5
TGTGCCAGCAGTTACGAAGCGGGGCTCATATACGAGCAGTACTTC
CASSYEAGLIYEQYF
>TRBD1|15|TRBJ2-2|few|TRBV2
TGTGCCAGCAGGGGACAGGGGATTTCAGGCGGGGAGCTGTTTTTT
CASRGQGISGGELFF
>-|11|TRBJ1-4|-|TRBV3-1
TGTGCCAGCAGGGGACCATGGGAACTGTTTTTT
CASRGPWELFF
>-|15|TRBJ2-3|-|TRBV4-2
TGTGCCAGCAGCCAAGACTACTATAACACAGATACGCAGTATTTT
CASSQDYYNTDTQYF
>TRBD2|15|TRBJ2-1|-|TRBV7-8
TGTGCCAGCAGTTCCCGCGGGAGCTCCTACAATGAGCAGTTCTTC
CASSSRGSSYNEQFF
>-|12|TRBJ2-7|-|TRBV20-1
TGCAGTGCTGGCGGAAACACCTACGAGCAGTACTTC
CSAGGNTYEQYF
>TRBD1|15|TRBJ1-1|-|TRBV20-1
TGCAGTGCCGTAGACAGGGGCAGAATGAACACTGAAGCTTTCTTT
CSAVDRGRMNTEAFF